This TCR beta chain appears in the sequencing data of a study of T-cell reconstitution after alpha-beta-depleted transplantation in children. Study conclusions and caveats: After transplant, at about two months, alpha-beta T cells were reportedly derived from several hundred expanded graft clones. Most T-cell counts and diversity one year after the transplant came from T cells that were newly produced.

V lost 5 bases to trimming and J lost 2 bases; unmatched junction nucleotides: 6. The length of the CDR3 is 16 residues. From germline, CDR1 is KGHSH and CDR2 LQKENI. Details on this clonotype: The antigen remains undetermined.

TCRbeta library preparation incorporated unique molecular identifiers. From the PCR reads, TCRdb called clonotypes with MiXCR, one entry per CDR3 protein. The data show more than 75,000 distinct CDR3 sequences, roughly a quarter seen once. This receptor was identified in a boy younger than 10 with acute lymphoblastic leukemia, due to receive a stem cell transplant. The chain is built from TRBV18 and TRBJ2-1; 10 bases are a match to TRBD1. Sequencing used PBMCs, obtained before TCRalphabeta/CD19-depleted stem cell transplant. CDR3 region: CASSTSGTGAYNEQFF. Here the CDR3 DNA reads TGTGCCAGCTCAACGTCGGGGACAGGGGCCTACAATGAGCAGTTCTTC.